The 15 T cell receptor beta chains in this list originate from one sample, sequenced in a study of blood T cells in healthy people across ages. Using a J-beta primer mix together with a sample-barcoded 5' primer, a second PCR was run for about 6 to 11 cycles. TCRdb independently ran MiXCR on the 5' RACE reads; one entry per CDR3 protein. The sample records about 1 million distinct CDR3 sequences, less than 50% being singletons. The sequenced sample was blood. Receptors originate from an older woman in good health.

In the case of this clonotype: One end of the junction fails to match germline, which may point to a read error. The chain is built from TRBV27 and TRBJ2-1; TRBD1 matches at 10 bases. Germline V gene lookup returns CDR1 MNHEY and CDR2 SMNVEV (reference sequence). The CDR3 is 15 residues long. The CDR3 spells CTSSAQGQGRHEQFF. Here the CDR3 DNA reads TGTACCAGCAGTGCCCAGGGACAGGGGAGGCATGAGCAGTTCTTC.

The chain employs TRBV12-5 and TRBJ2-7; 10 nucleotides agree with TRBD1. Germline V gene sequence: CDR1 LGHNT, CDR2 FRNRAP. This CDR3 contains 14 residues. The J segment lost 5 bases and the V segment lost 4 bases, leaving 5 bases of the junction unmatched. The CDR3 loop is CASGWDRGSHEQYF. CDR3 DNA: TGTGCTAGTGGTTGGGACAGGGGTAGCCACGAGCAGTACTTC.

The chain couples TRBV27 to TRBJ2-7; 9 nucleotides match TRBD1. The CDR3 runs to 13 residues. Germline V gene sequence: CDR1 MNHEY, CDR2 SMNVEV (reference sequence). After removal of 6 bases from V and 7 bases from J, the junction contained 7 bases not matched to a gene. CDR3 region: CASSDRGRGEQYF. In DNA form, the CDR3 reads TGTGCCAGCAGCGACAGGGGGAGAGGAGAGCAGTACTTC.

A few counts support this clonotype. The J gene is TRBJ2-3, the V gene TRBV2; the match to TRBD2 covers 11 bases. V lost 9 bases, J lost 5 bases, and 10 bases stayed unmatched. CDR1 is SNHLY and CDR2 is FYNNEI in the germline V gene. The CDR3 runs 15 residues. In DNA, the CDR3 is TGTGCCAGTAGTAGCGGGAGGGCCGTCTTAGATACGCAGTATTTT. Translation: CASSSGRAVLDTQYF.

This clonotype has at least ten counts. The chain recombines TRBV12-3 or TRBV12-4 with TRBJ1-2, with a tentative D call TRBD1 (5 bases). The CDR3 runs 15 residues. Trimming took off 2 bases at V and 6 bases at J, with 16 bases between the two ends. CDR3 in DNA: TGTGCCAGCAGTTTAAATCCCGGGACTCACCATGGCTACACCTTC. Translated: CASSLNPGTHHGYTF.

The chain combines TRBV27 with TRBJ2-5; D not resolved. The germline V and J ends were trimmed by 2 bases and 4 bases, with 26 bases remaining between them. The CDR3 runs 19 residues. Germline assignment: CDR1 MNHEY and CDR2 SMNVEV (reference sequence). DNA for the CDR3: TGTGCCAGCAGTTTAAGGCCCCCAGCTGGGAACCTCCTGAGAGAGACCCAGTACTTC. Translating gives CASSLRPPAGNLLRETQYF.

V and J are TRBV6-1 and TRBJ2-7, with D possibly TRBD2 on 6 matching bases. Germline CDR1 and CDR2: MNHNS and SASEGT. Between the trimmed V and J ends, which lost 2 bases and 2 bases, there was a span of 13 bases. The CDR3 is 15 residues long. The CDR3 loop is CASSELEGAPYEQYF. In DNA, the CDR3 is TGTGCCAGCAGTGAATTGGAGGGAGCCCCCTACGAGCAGTACTTC.

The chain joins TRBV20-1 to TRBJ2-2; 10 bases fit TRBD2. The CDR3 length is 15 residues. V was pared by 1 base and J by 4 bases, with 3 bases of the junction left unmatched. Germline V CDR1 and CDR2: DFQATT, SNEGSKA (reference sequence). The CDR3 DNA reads TGCAGTGCTAGAGCCAGCGGGAGGGGCACCGGGGAGCTGTTTTTT. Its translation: CSARASGRGTGELFF.

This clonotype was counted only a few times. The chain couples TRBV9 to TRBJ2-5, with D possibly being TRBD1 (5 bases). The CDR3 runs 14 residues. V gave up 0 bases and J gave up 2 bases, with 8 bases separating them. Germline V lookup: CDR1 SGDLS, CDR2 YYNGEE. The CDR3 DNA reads TGTGCCAGCAGCGTAGGAGCAGGGCAAGAGACCCAGTACTTC. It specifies CASSVGAGQETQYF.

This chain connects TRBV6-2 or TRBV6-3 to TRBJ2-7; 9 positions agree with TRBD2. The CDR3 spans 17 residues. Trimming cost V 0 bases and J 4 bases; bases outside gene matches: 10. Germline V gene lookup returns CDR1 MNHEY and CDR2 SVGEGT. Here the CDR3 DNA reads TGTGCCAGCAGTTACTCGAGCGTTAGCGGGAGCGCTTACGAGCAGTACTTC. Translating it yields CASSYSSVSGSAYEQYF.

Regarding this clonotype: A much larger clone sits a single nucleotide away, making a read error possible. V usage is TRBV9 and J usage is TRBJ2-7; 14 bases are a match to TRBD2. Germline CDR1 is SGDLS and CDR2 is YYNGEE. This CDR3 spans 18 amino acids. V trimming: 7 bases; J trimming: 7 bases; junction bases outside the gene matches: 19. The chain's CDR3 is CASSLGTSGRGGLGEQYF. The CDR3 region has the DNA TGTGCCAGCTCCCTCGGGACTAGCGGGAGAGGTGGTCTGGGAGAGCAGTACTTC.

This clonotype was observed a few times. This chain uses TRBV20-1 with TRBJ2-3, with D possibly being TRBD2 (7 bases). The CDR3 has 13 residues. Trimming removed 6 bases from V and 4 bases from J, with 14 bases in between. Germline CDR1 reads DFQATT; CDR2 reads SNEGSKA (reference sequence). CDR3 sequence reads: CSAREGGPDTQYF. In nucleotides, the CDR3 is TGCAGTGCCAGGGAGGGGGGCCCAGATACGCAGTATTTT.

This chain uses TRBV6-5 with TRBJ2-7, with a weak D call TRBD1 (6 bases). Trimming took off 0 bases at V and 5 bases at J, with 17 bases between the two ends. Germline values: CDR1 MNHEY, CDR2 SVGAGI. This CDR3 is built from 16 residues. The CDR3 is CASSYSRRQGNNEQYF. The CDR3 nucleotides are TGTGCCAGCAGTTACTCGAGGCGGCAGGGGAACAACGAGCAGTACTTC.

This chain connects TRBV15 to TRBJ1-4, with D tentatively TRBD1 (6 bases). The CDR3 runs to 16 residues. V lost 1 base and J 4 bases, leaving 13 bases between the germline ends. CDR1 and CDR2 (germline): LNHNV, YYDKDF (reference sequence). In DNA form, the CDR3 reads TGTGCCACCAGCAGAGGCATACAGGGCCTTAATGAAAAACTGTTTTTT. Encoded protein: CATSRGIQGLNEKLFF.

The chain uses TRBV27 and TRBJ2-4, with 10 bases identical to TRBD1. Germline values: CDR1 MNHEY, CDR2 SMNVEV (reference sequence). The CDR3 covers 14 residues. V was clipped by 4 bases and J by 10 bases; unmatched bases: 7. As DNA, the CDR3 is TGTGCCAGCAGTTCTCGACAGGGGGCCCCTATTCAGTACTTC. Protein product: CASSSRQGAPIQYF.